This record concerns one TCR beta chain sequence. Its antigen is not identified. The sample is drawn from a study of cytotoxic CD8 clonotypes in ibrutinib-treated CLL. Whole-study findings and limits: There were differences in sampling times between sustained-remission and progressing patients.

V was shortened by 2 bases and J by 5 bases, with 12 bases between the two germline ends. The germline V gene has CDR1 KGHSH and CDR2 LQKENI. The CDR3 sequence is 15 residues long. Genomic DNA in an amount of about 2 micrograms was extracted from cryopreserved PBMCs and used for the preparation of TCR beta libraries. Repertoires were generated with immunoSEQ multiplex PCR, while TCRdb's copy carries only in-frame clones and drops some. The data show approximately 120,000 clones, roughly 84% seen once. This chain connects TRBV18 to TRBJ2-2; either TRBD1 or TRBD2 may fit D (5 bases each). Sequences were derived from PBMCs, sampled after 24 months of ibrutinib treatment. This TCR was recovered from a human donor with chronic lymphocytic leukemia. CDR3 sequence (DNA): TGTGCCAGCTCACCAAGGATTGAGGGGACCGGGGAGCTGTTTTTT. Its protein is CASSPRIEGTGELFF.